The 30 T cell receptor beta chains below all came from one sample that was sequenced in a study of blood T cell repertoires in COVID-19. Repertoires were generated with immunoSEQ multiplex PCR, while TCRdb's copy carries only in-frame clones and drops some. The repertoire holds fewer than 40,000 clones, around nine tenths seen once, with roughly 13% in the top ten. Sequenced input: peripheral blood. Receptor source: a human donor in a cohort sampled during active COVID-19.

V and J are TRBV28 and TRBJ1-6, with 7 bases fitting TRBD1. The CDR3 extends over 15 amino acids. The V and J ends lost 2 bases and 8 bases, in that order; junction bases with no gene match: 6. Germline V gene sequence: CDR1 MDHEN, CDR2 SYDVKM. CDR3 sequence reads: CASSLVRQGDSPLHF. The CDR3 DNA is TGTGCCAGCAGTTTAGTTCGGCAGGGGGATTCACCCCTCCACTTT. The whole variable domain, filled in from reference TRBV28 and TRBJ1-6, reads DVKVTQSSRYLVKRTGEKVFLECVQDMDHENMFWYRQDPGLGLRLIYFSYDVKMKEKGDIPEGYSVSREKKERFSLILESASTNQTSMYLCASSLVRQGDSPLHFGNGTRLTVT.

CDR3 bases: TGCGCCAGCAGCGGAGGGACTAGCGGGAGGTACGAGCAGTACTTC. It yields the protein CASSGGTSGRYEQYF. The chain combines TRBV5-1 with TRBJ2-7; 15 bases agree with TRBD2. The length of the CDR3 is 15 residues. V was pared by 4 bases and J by 4 bases, with 3 bases of the junction left unmatched. Germline V gene sequence: CDR1 SGHRS, CDR2 YFSETQ.

The V gene is TRBV11-3, the J gene TRBJ2-1; 7 bases agree with TRBD2. The V gene end was trimmed by 2 bases and the J gene end by 4 bases; junction bases not matched to a gene: 5. The CDR3 totals 15 residues. The V gene's germline CDR1 is SGHNT and CDR2 YENEEA. CDR3 sequence: CASSLLAGDYNEQFF. The CDR3, as DNA: TGTGCCAGCAGCTTATTGGCGGGAGATTACAATGAGCAGTTCTTC.

This clone was observed once. The rearrangement joins TRBV9 to TRBJ2-7; 9 positions match TRBD1. The CDR3 extends over 14 amino acids. The germline V gene encodes CDR1 SGDLS and CDR2 YYNGEE. V lost 0 bases to trimming and J lost 2 bases; unmatched junction nucleotides: 0. CDR3 sequence: CASSVGQGAYEQYF. CDR3 nucleotides: TGTGCCAGCAGCGTAGGACAGGGGGCCTACGAGCAGTACTTC.

This chain uses TRBV27 with TRBJ2-5, with D possibly TRBD2 on 6 matching bases. The V gene lost 5 bases and the J gene lost 2 bases, with 15 bases spanning the gap. The germline CDR1 and CDR2 sequences are MNHEY and SMNVEV (reference sequence). The CDR3 is made up of 15 amino acids. The CDR3 here is CASSPSTRGQETQYF. The CDR3 DNA sequence: TGTGCCAGCAGTCCCTCCACCCGGGGGCAAGAGACCCAGTACTTC.

The rearrangement uses TRBV6-6 and TRBJ2-1, with 11 nucleotides matching TRBD2. CDR3 length: 15 residues. With V trimmed by 8 bases and J by 8 bases, 11 bases remained unmatched. Per germline, CDR1 MNHNY and CDR2 SVGAGI (reference sequence). CDR3 nucleotide sequence: TGTGCCAGCCTGTACACTAGCGGGAGTTGGGATGAGCAGTTCTTC. Its protein is CASLYTSGSWDEQFF.

The genes are TRBV19 and TRBJ2-2; weak D call: TRBD2 (5 bases). The CDR3 consists of 16 residues. CDR1 is LNHDA and CDR2 is SQIVND in the germline V gene (reference sequence). V was shortened by 7 bases and J by 4 bases, with 19 bases between the two germline ends. CDR3 sequence (DNA): TGTGCCAGTACTGGTCGAGGGAGTTTGGGCACCGGGGAGCTGTTTTTT. It encodes CASTGRGSLGTGELFF.

The chain uses TRBV7-9 and TRBJ2-7, with TRBD1 matching over 7 bases. V lost 6 bases to trimming and J lost 1 base; unmatched junction nucleotides: 9. The CDR3 has 15 residues. Germline V lookup: CDR1 SEHNR, CDR2 FQNEAQ (reference sequence). Here the CDR3 DNA reads TGTGCCAGCAGTTCTATGAGGGACAGTTCCTACGAGCAGTACTTC. Protein: CASSSMRDSSYEQYF.

The rearrangement joins TRBV10-2 to TRBJ2-3; 7 nucleotides line up with TRBD2. V dropped 3 bases and J dropped 0; count of bases not matched to a gene: 9. Germline CDR1 is WSHSY and CDR2 is SAAADI. The CDR3 runs to 17 residues. CDR3 DNA: TGCGCCAGCAGTGAAACCCAAAGCGGGATTAGCACAGATACGCAGTATTTT. Its translation is CASSETQSGISTDTQYF.

This chain connects TRBV19 to TRBJ1-1, with TRBD1 matching 7 bases. J gave up 0 bases and V 7 bases, and 5 bases lay outside the gene matches. There are 14 residues in the CDR3. CDR1 and CDR2 from the germline V gene are LNHDA and SQIVND (reference sequence). In nucleotides, the CDR3 is TGTGCCAGTACAGTGGGACAGTTGAACACTGAAGCTTTCTTT. Amino acids: CASTVGQLNTEAFF.

The chain recombines TRBV14 with TRBJ2-5, with TRBD2 as a possible D gene (5 bases). Germline-derived CDR1 and CDR2 are SGHDN and FVKESK. Trimming took 0 bases from V and 5 from J, leaving 10 bases between them. The CDR3 is 14 amino acids. The CDR3 nucleotides read TGTGCCAGCAGCCAAGATTCGGGATTCGAGACCCAGTACTTC. This codes for CASSQDSGFETQYF.

This clone was detected only once. The chain uses TRBV7-3 and TRBJ2-7, with D perhaps TRBD2 (6 bases). This CDR3 comprises 15 residues. V gave up 5 bases and J gave up 2 bases, with 16 bases separating them. Germline lookup yields CDR1 SGHTA and CDR2 FQGTGA. The CDR3 nucleotides read TGTGCCAGCAGCCCGTTTGCGGGGAACGCCTACGAGCAGTACTTC. It yields the protein CASSPFAGNAYEQYF.

The gene calls are TRBV27 and TRBJ1-2, with D tentatively TRBD1 (5 bases). The CDR3 is 15 amino acids. Germline V gene data show CDR1 as MNHEY and CDR2 as SMNVEV (reference sequence). With 7 bases removed from V and 2 bases from J, the gap between germline ends came to 17 bases. In nucleotides, the CDR3 is TGTGCCAGCATTAACGGGGGGGGAGGGAACTATGGCTACACCTTC. Amino acid sequence: CASINGGGGNYGYTF.

This chain links TRBV16 with TRBJ2-1, with 7 bases that match TRBD1. J was trimmed by 0 bases and V by 5 bases; bases with no gene match: 7. Germline CDR1 is KGHSY and CDR2 is FQNENV. The CDR3 sequence is 16 residues long. CDR3 residues: CASSKGQLSSYNEQFF. DNA for the CDR3: TGTGCCAGCAGCAAGGGACAGCTGAGCTCCTACAATGAGCAGTTCTTC.

This chain joins TRBV30 and TRBJ2-5; D may be TRBD2 (5 bases). V was trimmed by 3 bases and J by 7 bases, leaving 15 bases between them. Germline V gene data show CDR1 as GTSNPN and CDR2 as SVGIG (reference sequence). The CDR3 runs to 13 residues. The CDR3 DNA reads TGTGCCTGGAGCACCGGATTCCGGGGGACCCAGTACTTC. It translates to CAWSTGFRGTQYF.

The V gene is TRBV18, the J gene TRBJ1-5; possibly TRBD1 for D (5 bases). The CDR3 runs to 15 residues. Germline V gene lookup returns CDR1 KGHSH and CDR2 LQKENI. The CDR3 DNA reads as TGTGCAACAAGCAGGGAAAACTATAGCAATCAGCCCCAGCATTTT. Protein sequence: CATSRENYSNQPQHF.

V usage is TRBV19 and J usage is TRBJ1-1, with 7 bases that match TRBD1. J lost 1 base, V lost 5 bases, and 10 bases had no gene match. CDR1 is LNHDA, CDR2 SQIVND, per germline (reference sequence). The CDR3 length is 16 residues. CDR3 residues: CASSGSGRGANTEAFF. Written as DNA, the CDR3 is TGTGCCAGTAGTGGGTCGGGCAGGGGGGCGAACACTGAAGCTTTCTTT. Based on the CDR3 plus reference TRBV19 and TRBJ1-1, the full variable domain is DGGITQSPKYLFRKEGQNVTLSCEQNLNHDAMYWYRQDPGQGLRLIYYSQIVNDFQKGDIAEGYSVSREKKESFPLTVTSAQKNPTAFYLCASSGSGRGANTEAFFGQGTRLTVV.

The V gene is TRBV18, the J gene TRBJ1-1, with 8 bases identical to TRBD1. Losses at the gene ends were 6 bases for V and 0 bases for J; bases not matched to a gene: 3. The CDR3 covers 14 residues. Germline values: CDR1 KGHSH, CDR2 LQKENI. CDR3 protein: CASSRQGMNTEAFF. The CDR3 nucleotides are TGTGCCAGCTCCCGACAGGGGATGAACACTGAAGCTTTCTTT.

This rearrangement joins TRBV7-3 to TRBJ1-1; 7 positions agree with TRBD1. The germline V gene has CDR1 SGHTA and CDR2 FQGTGA. The CDR3 length is 14 residues. V shed 5 bases, J shed 4 bases, and the junction held 7 bases outside the gene matches. Written as DNA, the CDR3 is TGTGCCAGCAGCCTGGGGACAGCCGGCACTGAAGCTTTCTTT. It encodes CASSLGTAGTEAFF.

V gene TRBV6-5 combines with J gene TRBJ2-1; D gene unclear. Per germline, CDR1 MNHEY and CDR2 SVGAGI. Trimming removed 2 bases at V and 0 bases at J, with 5 bases between. This CDR3 contains 14 residues. CDR3 coding DNA: TGTGCCAGCAGTTACGGGCGCTCCTACAATGAGCAGTTCTTC. Its protein is CASSYGRSYNEQFF.

The chain employs TRBV12-3 or TRBV12-4 and TRBJ1-2; D gene ambiguous. The CDR3 runs to 13 residues. Trimming shortened V by 2 bases and J by 8 bases, and 12 bases separated the two germline ends. CDR3 nucleotide sequence: TGTGCCAGCAGTTTAACCGGGTTTGGAGGCTACACCTTC. This encodes CASSLTGFGGYTF.

CDR3 loop: CASQPGQGDEQYF. The DNA for the CDR3 is TGCGCCAGCCAACCGGGCCAGGGGGACGAGCAGTACTTC. The V gene is TRBV5-1, the J gene TRBJ2-7; 7 positions agree with TRBD1. After removal of 7 bases from V and 5 bases from J, the junction contained 9 bases not matched to a gene. There are 13 residues in the CDR3. Looked up from germline, CDR1 is SGHRS and CDR2 is YFSETQ.

The chain links TRBV3-1 (or the pseudogene TRBV3-2) to TRBJ2-3; D unresolved. V was clipped by 1 base and J by 7 bases, with 6 bases between them. Germline V gives CDR1 LGHDT, CDR2 YNNKEL (reference sequence). CDR3 size: 12 residues. The CDR3 is CASSQVEHTQYF. The CDR3, as DNA: TGTGCCAGCAGCCAAGTTGAGCATACGCAGTATTTT.

The V call is TRBV30, the J call TRBJ1-3, with D tentatively TRBD1 (5 bases). The length of the CDR3 is 14 residues. The germline gives CDR1 GTSNPN, CDR2 SVGIG (reference sequence). The germline V and J ends were trimmed by 4 bases and 0 bases, with 10 bases remaining between them. This CDR3 reads CAWTMGGSGNTIYF. In DNA form, the CDR3 reads TGTGCCTGGACGATGGGGGGCTCTGGAAACACCATATATTTT.

This sequence joins TRBV6-2 or TRBV6-3 and TRBJ2-7; D is undetermined. The germline V gene encodes CDR1 MNHEY and CDR2 SVGEGT. Trimming took off 2 bases at V and 0 bases at J, with 11 bases between the two ends. The CDR3 is 15 residues long. In nucleotides, the CDR3 is TGTGCCAGCAGTTACCATAGCATCAGCTCCTACGAGCAGTACTTC. It is translated as CASSYHSISSYEQYF.

The V call is TRBV19, the J call TRBJ2-7; TRBD1 matches at 9 bases. In germline, CDR1 is LNHDA, CDR2 SQIVND (reference sequence). Losses at the gene ends were 1 base for V and 2 bases for J; bases not matched to a gene: 3. The CDR3 length is 15 residues. The CDR3 bases are TGTGCCAGTAGTATAGGACAGGGGGGCACCTACGAGCAGTACTTC. Protein sequence: CASSIGQGGTYEQYF.

The chain links TRBV30 to TRBJ2-2; 8 positions agree with TRBD1. The CDR3 contains 14 residues. In germline, CDR1 is GTSNPN, CDR2 SVGIG (reference sequence). Germline trimming cut 3 bases from V and 5 bases from J; bases unmatched to any gene: 5. The CDR3 DNA is TGTGCCTGGAGGCGGACAGGGACTACCGGGGAGCTGTTTTTT. It yields the protein CAWRRTGTTGELFF.

CDR3 loop: CASTTTRGQPQHF. DNA of the CDR3: TGTGCCAGCACCACAACCCGGGGTCAGCCCCAGCATTTT. This chain links TRBV6-5 with TRBJ1-5; unclear D gene. The CDR3 has 13 amino acids. Germline CDR1 reads MNHEY; CDR2 reads SVGAGI. V lost 7 bases and J 6 bases, leaving 13 bases between the germline ends.

This chain links TRBV29-1 with TRBJ2-5, with TRBD1 matching over 8 bases. Germline trimming cut 5 bases from V and 4 bases from J; bases unmatched to any gene: 9. The CDR3 spans 14 residues. Germline V gene data show CDR1 as SQVTM and CDR2 as ANQGSEA. The CDR3 nucleotides read TGCAGCGTTAAGGCCGGGACAGGAGGAGAGACCCAGTACTTC. This gives the protein CSVKAGTGGETQYF.

The CDR3 spells CASSRSPGNEQFF. The CDR3 region has the DNA TGTGCCAGCAGCCGCTCCCCCGGCAATGAGCAGTTCTTC. The chain joins TRBV11-2 to TRBJ2-1; D is unclear. CDR3 length: 13 amino acids. Germline CDR1 is SGHAT and CDR2 is FQNNGV. V was shortened by 5 bases and J by 6 bases, with 11 bases between the two germline ends.